The next 14 T cell receptor beta chains were all read from a single sample in a study of cytomegalovirus exposure and HLA in healthy donors. PCR employed 60 Vbeta and 13 Jbeta primers. Generated by immunoSEQ multiplex PCR, the TCRdb table keeps only in-frame clones and is missing some. The sample lists fewer than 40,000 clones; around 60% were seen once. Source material: PBMCs. The receptors come from a man aged 45 to 65 in good health and CMV-seropositive.

The J gene is TRBJ2-1, the V gene TRBV7-3; 8 bases line up with TRBD1. The CDR3 runs to 11 residues. The V and J ends lost 4 bases and 16 bases, in that order; junction bases with no gene match: 6. Looked up from germline, CDR1 is SGHTA and CDR2 is FQGTGA. DNA for the CDR3: TGTGCCAGCAGCTCAGGACAGGGTCAATTCTTC. It encodes CASSSGQGQFF.

This rearrangement joins TRBV6-5 to TRBJ2-7; the match to TRBD2 covers 11 bases. The CDR3 is 14 amino acids. V lost 2 bases to trimming and J lost 6 bases; unmatched junction nucleotides: 3. CDR1 and CDR2 from the germline V gene are MNHEY and SVGAGI. CDR3 in DNA: TGTGCCAGCAGTTACCCCGGACTAGCGGGCGAGCAGTACTTC. The encoded protein is CASSYPGLAGEQYF.

The chain couples TRBV10-3 to TRBJ2-5; weak D call: TRBD1 (6 bases). V shed 2 bases and J shed 5 bases, with 9 bases lying between them. Per germline, CDR1 ENHRY and CDR2 SYGVKD. This CDR3 is built from 13 residues. Here the CDR3 reads CAISEGQWETQYF. The CDR3 DNA is TGTGCCATCAGTGAGGGACAGTGGGAGACCCAGTACTTC.

The CDR3 DNA sequence: TGCGCCAGCAGCTTGTTGGCCAAAGAGACCCAGTACTTC. Translated: CASSLLAKETQYF. J is TRBJ2-5 and V is TRBV5-1; D is undetermined. V lost 1 base, J lost 3 bases, and 7 bases lay in between. This CDR3 comprises 13 residues. CDR1 SGHRS and CDR2 YFSETQ come from the germline V gene.

The rearrangement links TRBV15 to TRBJ2-4, with a possible D match to TRBD1 (5 bases). Germline loops: CDR1 LNHNV, CDR2 YYDKDF (reference sequence). The CDR3 loop spans 15 amino acids. V lost 4 bases and J lost 0, with 10 bases in between. CDR3 sequence reads: CATSTRELAKNIQYF. CDR3 DNA sequence: TGTGCCACCAGCACCAGGGAACTAGCCAAAAACATTCAGTACTTC.

The gene calls are TRBV30 and TRBJ1-2; tentatively, D is TRBD1 (6 bases). Germline lookup yields CDR1 GTSNPN and CDR2 SVGIG (reference sequence). The V gene lost 3 bases and the J gene lost 4 bases, with 18 bases spanning the gap. The CDR3 totals 15 residues. CDR3 DNA sequence: TGTGCCTGGAGGGGAGGAGGGGGACTAGGCTATGGCTACACCTTC. It yields the protein CAWRGGGGLGYGYTF.

The V call is TRBV5-1, the J call TRBJ2-5, with 10 bases matching TRBD1. Germline V lookup: CDR1 SGHRS, CDR2 YFSETQ. V trimming: 5 bases; J trimming: 5 bases; junction bases outside the gene matches: 6. CDR3 length: 14 amino acids. This CDR3 reads CASRPGTGAETQYF. The CDR3, as DNA: TGCGCCAGCAGACCCGGGACAGGGGCCGAGACCCAGTACTTC.

The V gene is TRBV29-1, the J gene TRBJ2-5, with unresolved D. Between the trimmed V and J ends, which lost 7 bases and 2 bases, there was a span of 11 bases. This CDR3 has 12 amino acids. CDR1 is SQVTM, CDR2 ANQGSEA, per germline. Written as DNA, the CDR3 is TGCAGCGCCGTACCGACACAAGAGACCCAGTACTTC. This sequence encodes CSAVPTQETQYF.

This clone has a handful of counts. The chain combines TRBV28 with TRBJ1-2, with a tentative D call TRBD1 (5 bases). The CDR3 runs 13 residues. V shed 6 bases and J shed 4 bases, with 12 bases lying between them. In germline, CDR1 is MDHEN, CDR2 SYDVKM. In DNA form, the CDR3 reads TGTGCCAGCAGGACAGCTAGAGCCTATGGCTACACCTTC. Translating gives CASRTARAYGYTF.

The J gene is TRBJ2-3, the V gene TRBV6-5; D gene uncertain. V was clipped by 5 bases and J by 9 bases, with 21 bases between them. The CDR3 has 15 residues. Per the germline V gene, CDR1 is MNHEY and CDR2 is SVGAGI. This chain's CDR3 is CASSSQRLPSWTQYF. CDR3 coding DNA: TGTGCCAGCAGTAGCCAGAGACTCCCCTCTTGGACGCAGTATTTT.

V and J are TRBV6-4 and TRBJ1-1, with 7 positions matching TRBD1. Unmatched junction bases numbered 6, after V lost 6 bases and J lost 2 bases. The CDR3 has 14 amino acids. CDR1 MRHNA and CDR2 SNTAGT come from the germline V gene. CDR3 bases: TGTGCCAGCAGCCGGGACAGCACAAACACTGAAGCTTTCTTT. Residues: CASSRDSTNTEAFF.

The CDR3, as DNA: TGTGCCTGGAGTGACGGCGGGGCAGATACGCAGTATTTT. The encoded protein is CAWSDGGADTQYF. The J gene is TRBJ2-3, the V gene TRBV30; a possible D gene is TRBD2 (6 bases). The V gene lost 1 base and the J gene lost 4 bases, with 9 bases spanning the gap. The CDR3 sequence is 13 residues long. From germline, CDR1 is GTSNPN and CDR2 SVGIG (reference sequence).

This clone was detected only a few times. This chain links TRBV4-3 with TRBJ2-6; a possible D gene is TRBD2 (5 bases). The CDR3 sequence is 16 residues long. V dropped 0 bases and J dropped 0 bases, with 6 bases sitting between them. Germline assignment: CDR1 LGHNA and CDR2 YSLEER. CDR3 amino acids: CASSQDGSSGANVLTF. The CDR3 DNA sequence: TGCGCCAGCAGCCAAGATGGGAGCTCTGGGGCCAACGTCCTGACTTTC.

This chain connects TRBV28 to TRBJ1-5; weak D call: TRBD1 (5 bases). Germline loops: CDR1 MDHEN, CDR2 SYDVKM. The CDR3 consists of 14 residues. V was shortened by 5 bases and J by 1 base, with 9 bases between the two germline ends. Here the CDR3 DNA reads TGTGCCAGCAGTGGTGGGGGGAGCAATCAGCCCCAGCATTTT. This encodes CASSGGGSNQPQHF.